This T cell receptor (beta chain) was identified in a study of beta chain features in type 1 diabetes. Isolated RNA was reverse transcribed in full, so expressed TCRB transcripts were sequenced. The average output of naive, central memory and regulatory T cell samples was several million reads. Generated by immunoSEQ multiplex PCR, the TCRdb table keeps only in-frame clones and is missing some. The table has some 500,000 clones, approximately 10% seen once. This CDR3 comprises 12 residues. V was shortened by 3 bases and J by 3 bases, with 9 bases between the two germline ends. Germline V CDR1 and CDR2: SQVTM, ANQGSEA.

The chain carries TRBV29-1 and TRBJ2-7; D is uncertain. Input material: naive CD4+ T cells from blood. The receptor's source is a woman between 18 and 29 years old in good health. The chain's CDR3 is CSVDGVGYEQYF. In DNA form, the CDR3 reads TGCAGCGTTGACGGAGTGGGCTACGAGCAGTACTTC.